This T cell receptor beta chain was identified in a study of blood T cell repertoires in COVID-19. Overall study context: Sites across the United States, Italy and Spain contributed samples from acute and convalescent COVID-19. PBMCs, B-cell-depleted T cells, or T cells provided the cDNA or gDNA that made up the material.

This clone was seen a handful of times. This CDR3 is built from 11 residues. The ends were cut back, 5 bases at V and 3 bases at J, with 4 bases in the middle. TCRdb's copy holds only in-frame clones and misses some; the assay was immunoSEQ multiplex PCR. The table records some 250,000 clones, over 65% of them present only once. The origin of this receptor is a woman over 75 with acute or convalescent COVID-19. Sequencing was performed on peripheral blood. V and J are TRBV12-3 or TRBV12-4 and TRBJ1-1; D gene ambiguous. CDR3 DNA: TGTGCCAGCAGTCCCTACACTGAAGCTTTCTTT. It specifies CASSPYTEAFF.